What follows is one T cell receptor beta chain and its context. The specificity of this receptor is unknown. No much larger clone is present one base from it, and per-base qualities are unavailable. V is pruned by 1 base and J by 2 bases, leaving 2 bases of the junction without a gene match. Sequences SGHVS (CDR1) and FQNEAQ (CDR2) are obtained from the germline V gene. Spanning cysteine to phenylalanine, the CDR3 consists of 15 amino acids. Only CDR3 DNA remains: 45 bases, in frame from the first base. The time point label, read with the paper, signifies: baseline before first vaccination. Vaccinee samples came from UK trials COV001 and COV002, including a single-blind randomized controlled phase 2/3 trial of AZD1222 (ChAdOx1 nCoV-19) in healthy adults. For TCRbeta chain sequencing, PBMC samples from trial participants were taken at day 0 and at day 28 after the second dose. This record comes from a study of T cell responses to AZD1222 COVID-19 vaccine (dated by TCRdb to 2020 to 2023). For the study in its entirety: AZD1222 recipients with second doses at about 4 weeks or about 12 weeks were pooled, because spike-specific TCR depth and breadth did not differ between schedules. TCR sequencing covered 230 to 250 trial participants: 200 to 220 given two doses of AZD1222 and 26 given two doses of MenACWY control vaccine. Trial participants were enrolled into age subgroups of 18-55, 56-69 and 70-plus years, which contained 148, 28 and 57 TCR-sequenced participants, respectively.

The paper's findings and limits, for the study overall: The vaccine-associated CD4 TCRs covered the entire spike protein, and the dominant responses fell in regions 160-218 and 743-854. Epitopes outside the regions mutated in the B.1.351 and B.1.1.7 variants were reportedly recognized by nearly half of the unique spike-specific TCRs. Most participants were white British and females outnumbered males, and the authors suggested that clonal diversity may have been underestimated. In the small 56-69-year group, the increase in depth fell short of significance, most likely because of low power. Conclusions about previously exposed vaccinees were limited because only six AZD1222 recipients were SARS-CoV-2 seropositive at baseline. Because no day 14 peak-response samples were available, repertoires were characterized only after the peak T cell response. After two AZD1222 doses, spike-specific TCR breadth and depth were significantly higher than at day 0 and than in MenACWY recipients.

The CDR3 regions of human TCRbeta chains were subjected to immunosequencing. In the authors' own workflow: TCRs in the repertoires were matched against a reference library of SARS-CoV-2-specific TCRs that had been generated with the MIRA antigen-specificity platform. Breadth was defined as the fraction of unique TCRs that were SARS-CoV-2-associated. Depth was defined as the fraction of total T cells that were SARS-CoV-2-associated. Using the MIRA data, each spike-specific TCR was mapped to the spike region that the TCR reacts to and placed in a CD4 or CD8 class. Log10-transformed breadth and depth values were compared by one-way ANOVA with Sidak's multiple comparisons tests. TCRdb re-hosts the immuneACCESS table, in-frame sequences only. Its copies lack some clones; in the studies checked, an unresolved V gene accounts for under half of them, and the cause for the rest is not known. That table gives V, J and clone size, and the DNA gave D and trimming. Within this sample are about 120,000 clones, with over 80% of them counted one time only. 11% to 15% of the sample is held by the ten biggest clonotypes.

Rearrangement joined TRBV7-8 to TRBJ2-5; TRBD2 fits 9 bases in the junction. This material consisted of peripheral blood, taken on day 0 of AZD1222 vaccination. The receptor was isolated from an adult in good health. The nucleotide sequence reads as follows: TGTGCCAGCAGCTTAGTGGGACTAGCTCAAGAGACCCAGTACTTC. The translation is CASSLVGLAQETQYF.